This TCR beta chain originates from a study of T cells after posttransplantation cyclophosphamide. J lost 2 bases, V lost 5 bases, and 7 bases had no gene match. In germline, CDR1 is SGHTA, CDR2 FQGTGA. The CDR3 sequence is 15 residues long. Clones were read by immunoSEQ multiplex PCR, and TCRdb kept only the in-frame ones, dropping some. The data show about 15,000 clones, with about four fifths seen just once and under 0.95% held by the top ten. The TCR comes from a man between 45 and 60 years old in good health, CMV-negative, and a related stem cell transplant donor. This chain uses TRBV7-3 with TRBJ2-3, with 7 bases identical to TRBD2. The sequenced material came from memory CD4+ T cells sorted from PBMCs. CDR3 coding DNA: TGTGCCAGCAGCCCGGGGCGGGGGAACACAGATACGCAGTATTTT. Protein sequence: CASSPGRGNTDTQYF.